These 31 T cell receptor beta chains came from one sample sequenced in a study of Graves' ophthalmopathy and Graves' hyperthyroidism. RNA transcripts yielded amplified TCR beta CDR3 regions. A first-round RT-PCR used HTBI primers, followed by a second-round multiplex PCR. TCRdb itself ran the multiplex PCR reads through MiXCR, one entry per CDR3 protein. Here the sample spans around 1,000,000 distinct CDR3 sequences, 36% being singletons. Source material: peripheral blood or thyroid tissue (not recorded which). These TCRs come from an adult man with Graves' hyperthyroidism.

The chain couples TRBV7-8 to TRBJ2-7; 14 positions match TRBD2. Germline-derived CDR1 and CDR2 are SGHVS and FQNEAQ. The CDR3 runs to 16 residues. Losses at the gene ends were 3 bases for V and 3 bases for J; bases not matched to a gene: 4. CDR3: CASSLDGTSGSYEQYF. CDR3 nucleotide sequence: TGTGCCAGCAGCTTGGACGGGACTAGCGGGAGCTACGAGCAGTACTTC.

The CDR3 DNA sequence: TGTGCCAGCAGCGCAGGGGCAGGGGGTCAGCCCCAGCATTTT. The encoded protein is CASSAGAGGQPQHF. The chain joins TRBV9 to TRBJ1-5; 7 positions match TRBD1. The CDR3 sequence is 14 residues long. Germline trimming cut 3 bases from V and 6 bases from J; bases unmatched to any gene: 6. Germline CDR1 is SGDLS and CDR2 is YYNGEE.

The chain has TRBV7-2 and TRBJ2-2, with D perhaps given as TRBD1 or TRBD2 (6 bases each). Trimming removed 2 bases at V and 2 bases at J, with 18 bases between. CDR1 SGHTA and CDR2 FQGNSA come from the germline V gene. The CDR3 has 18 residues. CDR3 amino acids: CASSLWIGGHPNTGELFF. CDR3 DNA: TGTGCCAGCAGCTTATGGATCGGGGGCCATCCTAACACCGGGGAGCTGTTTTTT.

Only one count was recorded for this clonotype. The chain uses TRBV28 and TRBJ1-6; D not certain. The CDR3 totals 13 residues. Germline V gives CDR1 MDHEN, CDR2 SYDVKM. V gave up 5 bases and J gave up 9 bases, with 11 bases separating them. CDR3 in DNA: TGTGCCAGCAGTGAACCGACACCTTCACCCCTCCACTTT. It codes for CASSEPTPSPLHF.

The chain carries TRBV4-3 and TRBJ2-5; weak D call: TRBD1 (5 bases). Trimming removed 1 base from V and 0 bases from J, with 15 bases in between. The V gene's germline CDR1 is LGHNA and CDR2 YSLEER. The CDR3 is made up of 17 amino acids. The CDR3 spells CASSQGRQNSYQETQYF. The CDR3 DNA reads TGCGCCAGCAGCCAAGGAAGACAGAATTCGTACCAAGAGACCCAGTACTTC.

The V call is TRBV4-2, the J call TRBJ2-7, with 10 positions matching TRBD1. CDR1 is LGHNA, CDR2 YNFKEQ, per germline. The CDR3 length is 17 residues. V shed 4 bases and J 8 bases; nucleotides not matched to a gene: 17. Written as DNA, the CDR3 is TGTGCCAGCAGCCCCGAGGGACAGGGGACGTCGTTACGCCAGCAGTACTTC. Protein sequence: CASSPEGQGTSLRQQYF.

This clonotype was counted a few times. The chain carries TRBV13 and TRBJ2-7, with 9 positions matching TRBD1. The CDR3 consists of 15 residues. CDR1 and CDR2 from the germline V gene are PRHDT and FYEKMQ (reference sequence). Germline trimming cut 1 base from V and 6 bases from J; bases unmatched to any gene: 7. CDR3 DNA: TGTGCCAGCAGCTTAGTGAGGGACAGGGTAAGCGAGCAGTACTTC. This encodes CASSLVRDRVSEQYF.

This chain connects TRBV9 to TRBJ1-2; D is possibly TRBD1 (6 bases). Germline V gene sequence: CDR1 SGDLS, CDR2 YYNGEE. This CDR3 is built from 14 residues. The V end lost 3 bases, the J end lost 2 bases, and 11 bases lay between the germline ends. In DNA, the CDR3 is TGTGCCAGCAGCGGACAGGCTTCCAACTATGGCTACACCTTC. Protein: CASSGQASNYGYTF.

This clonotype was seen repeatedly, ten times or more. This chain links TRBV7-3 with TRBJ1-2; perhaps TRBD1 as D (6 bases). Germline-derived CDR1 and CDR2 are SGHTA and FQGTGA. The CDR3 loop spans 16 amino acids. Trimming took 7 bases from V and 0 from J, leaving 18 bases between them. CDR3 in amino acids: CASNKQQGLTNYGYTF. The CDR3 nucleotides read TGTGCCAGCAACAAACAACAGGGATTAACTAACTATGGCTACACCTTC.

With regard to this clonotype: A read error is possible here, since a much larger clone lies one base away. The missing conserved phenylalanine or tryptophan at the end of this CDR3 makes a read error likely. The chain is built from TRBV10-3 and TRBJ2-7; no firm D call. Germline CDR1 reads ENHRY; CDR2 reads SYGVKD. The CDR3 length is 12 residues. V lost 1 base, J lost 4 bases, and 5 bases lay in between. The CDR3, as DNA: TGTGCCATCAGTGAGTTTCGTTACGAGCAGTACCTC. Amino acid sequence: CAISEFRYEQYL.

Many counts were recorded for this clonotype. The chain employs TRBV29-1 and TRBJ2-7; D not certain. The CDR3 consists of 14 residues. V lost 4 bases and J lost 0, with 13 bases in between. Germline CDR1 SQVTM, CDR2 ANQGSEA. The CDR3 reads CSVVELSRSYEQYF. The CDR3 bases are TGCAGCGTTGTCGAGCTTTCTCGCTCCTACGAGCAGTACTTC.

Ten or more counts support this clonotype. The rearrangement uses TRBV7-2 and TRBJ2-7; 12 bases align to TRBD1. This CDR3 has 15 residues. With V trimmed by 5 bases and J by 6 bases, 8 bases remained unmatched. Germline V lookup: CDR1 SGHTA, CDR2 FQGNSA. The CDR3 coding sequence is TGTGCCAGCAGCATCTCCGGGACAGGGGGCACCGAGCAGTACTTC. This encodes CASSISGTGGTEQYF.

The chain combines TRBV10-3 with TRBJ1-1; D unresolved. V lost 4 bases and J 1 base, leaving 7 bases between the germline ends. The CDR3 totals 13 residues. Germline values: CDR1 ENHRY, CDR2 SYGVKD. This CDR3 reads CAISGEQNTEAFF. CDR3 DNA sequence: TGTGCCATCAGTGGGGAACAGAACACTGAAGCTTTCTTT.

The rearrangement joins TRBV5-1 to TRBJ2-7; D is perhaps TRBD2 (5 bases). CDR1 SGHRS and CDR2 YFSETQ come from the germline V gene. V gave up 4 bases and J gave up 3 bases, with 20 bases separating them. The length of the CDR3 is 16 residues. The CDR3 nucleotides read TGCGCCAGCAGCCCCGGCTCGGGGATCCAGGACTACGAGCAGTACTTC. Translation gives CASSPGSGIQDYEQYF.

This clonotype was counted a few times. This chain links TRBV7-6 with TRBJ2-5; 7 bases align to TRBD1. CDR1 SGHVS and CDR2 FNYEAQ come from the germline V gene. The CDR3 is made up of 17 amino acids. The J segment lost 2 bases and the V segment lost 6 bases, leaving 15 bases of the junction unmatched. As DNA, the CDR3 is TGTGCCAGCAGACCGCCGCCGGGACAGAGCCGTCAAGAGACCCAGTACTTC. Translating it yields CASRPPPGQSRQETQYF. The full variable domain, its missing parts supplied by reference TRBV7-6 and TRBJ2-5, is GAGVSQSPRYKVTKRGQDVALRCDPISGHVSLYWYRQALGQGPEFLTYFNYEAQQDKSGLPNDRFSAERPEGSISTLTIQRTEQRDSAMYRCASRPPPGQSRQETQYFGPGTRLLVL.

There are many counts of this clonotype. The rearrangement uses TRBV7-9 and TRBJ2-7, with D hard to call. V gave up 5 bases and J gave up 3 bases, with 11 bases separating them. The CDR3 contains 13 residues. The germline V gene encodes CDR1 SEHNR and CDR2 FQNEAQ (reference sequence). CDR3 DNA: TGTGCCAGCAGCCCGCCATATTACTACGAGCAGTACTTC. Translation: CASSPPYYYEQYF.

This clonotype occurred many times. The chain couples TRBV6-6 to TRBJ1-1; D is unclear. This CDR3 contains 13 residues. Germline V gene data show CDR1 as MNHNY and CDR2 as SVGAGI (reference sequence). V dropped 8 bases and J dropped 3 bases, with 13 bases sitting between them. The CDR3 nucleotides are TGTGCCAGCCTACATGGAGCGGACACTGAAGCTTTCTTT. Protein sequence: CASLHGADTEAFF.

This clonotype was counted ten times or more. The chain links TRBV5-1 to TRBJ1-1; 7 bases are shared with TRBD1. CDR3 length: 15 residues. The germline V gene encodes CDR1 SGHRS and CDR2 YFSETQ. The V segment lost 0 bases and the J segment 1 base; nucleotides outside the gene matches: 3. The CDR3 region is CASSLEGAPNTEAFF. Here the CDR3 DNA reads TGCGCCAGCAGCTTGGAGGGGGCCCCGAACACTGAAGCTTTCTTT.

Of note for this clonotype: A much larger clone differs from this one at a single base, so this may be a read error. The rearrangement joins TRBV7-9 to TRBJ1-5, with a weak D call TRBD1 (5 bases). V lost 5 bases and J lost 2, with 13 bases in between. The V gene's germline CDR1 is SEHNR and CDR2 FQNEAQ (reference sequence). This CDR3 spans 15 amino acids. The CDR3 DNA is TGTGCCAGCAGCGTAGGGGATGTCGGCAATCAGCCCCAGCATTTT. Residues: CASSVGDVGNQPQHF.

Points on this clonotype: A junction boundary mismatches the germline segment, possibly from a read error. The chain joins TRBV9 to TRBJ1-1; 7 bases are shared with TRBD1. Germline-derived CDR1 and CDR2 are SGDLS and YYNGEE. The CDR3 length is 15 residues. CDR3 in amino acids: CASSVAQGVNSEAFF. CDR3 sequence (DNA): TGTGCCAGCAGCGTAGCCCAGGGGGTAAACAGTGAAGCTTTCTTT.

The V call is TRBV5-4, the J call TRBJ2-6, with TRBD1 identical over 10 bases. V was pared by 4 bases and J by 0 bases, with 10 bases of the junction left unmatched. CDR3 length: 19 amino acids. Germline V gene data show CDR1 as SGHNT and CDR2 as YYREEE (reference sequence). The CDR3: CASSRGWGDRGSGANVLTF. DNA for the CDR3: TGTGCCAGCAGCCGAGGTTGGGGGGACAGGGGCTCTGGGGCCAACGTCCTGACTTTC.

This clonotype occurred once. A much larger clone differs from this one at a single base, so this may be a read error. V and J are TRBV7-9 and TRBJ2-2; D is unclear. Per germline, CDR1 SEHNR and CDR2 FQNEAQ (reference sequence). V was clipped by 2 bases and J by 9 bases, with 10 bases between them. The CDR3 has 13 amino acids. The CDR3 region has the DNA TGTGCCAGCAGCTTAACGGATAACAGGGAGCTGTTTTTT. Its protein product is CASSLTDNRELFF.

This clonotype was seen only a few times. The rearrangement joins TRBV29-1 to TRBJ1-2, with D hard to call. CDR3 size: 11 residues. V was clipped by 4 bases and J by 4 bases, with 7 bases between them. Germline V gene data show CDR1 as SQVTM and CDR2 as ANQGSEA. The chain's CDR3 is CSVGVGYGYTF. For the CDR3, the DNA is TGCAGCGTTGGGGTCGGCTATGGCTACACCTTC.

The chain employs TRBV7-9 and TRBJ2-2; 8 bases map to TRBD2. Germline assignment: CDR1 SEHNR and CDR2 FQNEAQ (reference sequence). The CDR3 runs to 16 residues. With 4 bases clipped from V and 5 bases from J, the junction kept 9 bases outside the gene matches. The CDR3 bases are TGTGCCAGCAGCTCTCCCTCGGGCGGGGGGACCGGGGAGCTGTTTTTT. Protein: CASSSPSGGGTGELFF.

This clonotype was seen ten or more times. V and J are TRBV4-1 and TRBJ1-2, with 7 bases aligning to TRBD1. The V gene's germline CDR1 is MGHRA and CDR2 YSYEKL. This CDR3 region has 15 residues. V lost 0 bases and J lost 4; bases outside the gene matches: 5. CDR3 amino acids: CASSQEIGQAYGYTF. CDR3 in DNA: TGCGCCAGCAGCCAAGAGATTGGACAGGCCTATGGCTACACCTTC.

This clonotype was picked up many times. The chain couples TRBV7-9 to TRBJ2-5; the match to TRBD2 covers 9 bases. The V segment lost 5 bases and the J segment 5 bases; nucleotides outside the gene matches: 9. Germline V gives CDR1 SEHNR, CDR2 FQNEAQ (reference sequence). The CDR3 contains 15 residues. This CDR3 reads CASSTWTSAGETQYF. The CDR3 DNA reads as TGTGCCAGCAGCACATGGACTAGCGCTGGCGAGACCCAGTACTTC.

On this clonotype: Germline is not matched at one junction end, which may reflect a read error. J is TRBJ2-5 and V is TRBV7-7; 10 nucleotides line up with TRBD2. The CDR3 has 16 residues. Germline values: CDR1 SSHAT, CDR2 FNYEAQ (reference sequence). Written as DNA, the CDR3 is TGTGCTAGCAGCTTAGCGGGGGGCCTGCTTAGAGAGACCCAGTACTTC. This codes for CASSLAGGLLRETQYF.

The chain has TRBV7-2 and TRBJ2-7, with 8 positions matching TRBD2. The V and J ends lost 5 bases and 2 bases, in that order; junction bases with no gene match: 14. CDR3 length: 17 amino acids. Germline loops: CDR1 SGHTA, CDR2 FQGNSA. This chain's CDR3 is CASSLAVFAGGAYEQYF. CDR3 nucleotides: TGTGCCAGCAGCCTCGCCGTCTTCGCGGGAGGAGCCTACGAGCAGTACTTC.

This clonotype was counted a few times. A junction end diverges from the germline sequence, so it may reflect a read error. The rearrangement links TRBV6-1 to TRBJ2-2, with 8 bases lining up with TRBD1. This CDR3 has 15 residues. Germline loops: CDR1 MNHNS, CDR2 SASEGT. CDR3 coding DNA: TGTGCCAGCAGTCCTCAGGACAGGGTAGCCGGGGAGTTGTTTTTT. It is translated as CASSPQDRVAGELFF.

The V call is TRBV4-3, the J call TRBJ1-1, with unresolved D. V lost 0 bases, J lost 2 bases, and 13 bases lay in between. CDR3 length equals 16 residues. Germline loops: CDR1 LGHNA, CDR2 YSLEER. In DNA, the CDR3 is TGCGCCAGCAGCCAAGATTCAGTGGGGTACAACACTGAAGCTTTCTTT. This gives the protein CASSQDSVGYNTEAFF.

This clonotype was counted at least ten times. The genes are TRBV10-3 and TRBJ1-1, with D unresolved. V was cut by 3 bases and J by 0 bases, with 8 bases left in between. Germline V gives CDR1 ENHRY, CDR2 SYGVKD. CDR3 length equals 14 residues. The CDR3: CAISERVVNTEAFF. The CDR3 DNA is TGTGCCATCAGTGAAAGGGTTGTGAACACTGAAGCTTTCTTT.